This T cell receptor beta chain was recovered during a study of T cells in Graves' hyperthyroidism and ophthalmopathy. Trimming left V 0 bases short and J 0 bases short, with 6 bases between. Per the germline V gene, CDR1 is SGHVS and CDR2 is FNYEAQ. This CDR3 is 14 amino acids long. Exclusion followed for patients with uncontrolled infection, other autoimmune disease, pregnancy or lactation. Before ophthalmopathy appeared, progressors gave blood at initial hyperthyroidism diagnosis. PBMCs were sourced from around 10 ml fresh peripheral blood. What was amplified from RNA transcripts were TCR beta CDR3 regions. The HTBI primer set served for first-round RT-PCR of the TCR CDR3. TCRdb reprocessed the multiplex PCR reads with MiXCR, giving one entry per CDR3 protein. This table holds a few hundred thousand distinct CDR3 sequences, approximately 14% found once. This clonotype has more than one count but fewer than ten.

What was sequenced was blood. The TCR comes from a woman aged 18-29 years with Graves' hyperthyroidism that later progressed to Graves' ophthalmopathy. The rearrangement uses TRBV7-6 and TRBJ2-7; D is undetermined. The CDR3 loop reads CASSLAAYSYEQYF. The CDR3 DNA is TGTGCCAGCAGCTTAGCGGCGTACTCCTACGAGCAGTACTTC. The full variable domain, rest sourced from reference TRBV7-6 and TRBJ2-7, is GAGVSQSPRYKVTKRGQDVALRCDPISGHVSLYWYRQALGQGPEFLTYFNYEAQQDKSGLPNDRFSAERPEGSISTLTIQRTEQRDSAMYRCASSLAAYSYEQYFGPGTRLTVT.